This passage covers 2 T cell receptor beta chains from one sample sequenced in a study of cytomegalovirus exposure and HLA in healthy donors. Amplification used 60 Vbeta primers and 13 Jbeta primers. TCRdb keeps only in-frame clones here, not all; method: immunoSEQ multiplex PCR. The sample holds about 210,000 clones, over 60% seen once. What was sequenced was PBMCs. The receptors derive from a male donor in good health and CMV-seronegative.

The V call is TRBV25-1, the J call TRBJ1-5; unclear D gene. The germline gives CDR1 MGHDK, CDR2 SYGVNS. This CDR3 has 14 residues. The V and J ends lost 0 bases and 3 bases respectively, with 6 bases between them. This CDR3 is CASSEYILNQPQHF. DNA for the CDR3: TGTGCCAGCAGTGAATATATCCTCAATCAGCCCCAGCATTTT. Variable domain in full (rest from reference TRBV25-1 and TRBJ1-5): EADIYQTPRYLVIGTGKKITLECSQTMGHDKMYWYQQDPGMELHLIHYSYGVNSTEKGDLSSESTVSRIRTEHFPLTLESARPSHTSQYLCASSEYILNQPQHFGDGTRLSIL.

The rearrangement joins TRBV4-3 to TRBJ2-2; 8 nucleotides agree with TRBD1. The V gene end was trimmed by 1 base and the J gene end by 5 bases; junction bases not matched to a gene: 3. Germline CDR1 is LGHNA and CDR2 is YSLEER. The length of the CDR3 is 15 residues. As DNA, the CDR3 is TGCGCCAGCAGCCAAGGGACAGGGCGAACCGGGGAGCTGTTTTTT. Its protein product is CASSQGTGRTGELFF.